This T cell receptor (beta chain) was obtained from a study of regulatory T cells in long-lasting Graves disease. Time point in this sample: newly diagnosed GD, antithyroid drugs for less than 3 months. PBMC-extracted RNA yielded the TCR library. This clonotype was observed a few times. In building TCR beta libraries, iRepertoire HTBI primers were used together with Arm-PCR of CDR3 regions. TCRdb re-called the multiplex PCR reads with MiXCR, one entry per CDR3 protein. The repertoire holds just over 600,000 distinct CDR3 sequences, with approximately 15% as singletons. There are 16 residues in the CDR3. V was trimmed by 5 bases and J by 4 bases, leaving 18 bases between them. CDR1 and CDR2 (germline): MDHEN, SYDVKM. The sample also formed part of further work on T cells in Graves' hyperthyroidism and ophthalmopathy. In that study: HTBI primers were employed in a first-round RT-PCR of the TCR CDR3.

The sample consisted of peripheral blood mononuclear cells (PBMCs), taken at new diagnosis, from a patient treated with antithyroid drugs. The receptor was derived from a woman in her twenties or thirties with Graves disease. The chain couples TRBV28 to TRBJ1-5, with D hard to call. The CDR3 DNA reads as TGTGCCAGCAGTCCCCTGGCCCGTAGTGGTAATCAGCCCCAGCATTTT. Encoded protein: CASSPLARSGNQPQHF.